This T cell receptor (beta chain) was sequenced in a study of blood T cell repertoires in COVID-19. On the study more broadly: Material from acute and convalescent COVID-19 was sourced from the United States, Italy and Spain. The analysed material was cDNA or gDNA that came from T cells, B-cell-depleted T cells, or PBMCs.

The age range of participants was about 18 to 95 years, with residence in about two dozen US areas. The method was immunoSEQ multiplex PCR; TCRdb's version includes in-frame clones alone and lacks a portion of them. The sample comprises about 250,000 clones, under 90% of which are singletons, and about 4% rests with the top ten. The CDR3 sequence is 12 residues long. Trimming removed 7 bases at V and 0 bases at J, with 7 bases between. Germline CDR1 and CDR2: MNHEY and SVGAGI. This sequence originates from a woman in her twenties or thirties with acute COVID-19. Material for sequencing was PBMCs or T cells enriched from blood (not recorded which). J is TRBJ2-7 and V is TRBV6-5; D is undetermined. CDR3 DNA: TGTGCCAGCACGCTGCGCTCCTACGAGCAGTACTTC. Residues: CASTLRSYEQYF.